This T cell receptor beta chain was retrieved from a study of blood T cells in healthy people across ages. Study conclusions and caveats: Unknown donor CMV status possibly confounded expanded clonotype changes.

Germline CDR1 MNHEY, CDR2 SVGAGI. Between the trimmed V and J ends, which lost 0 bases and 7 bases, there was a span of 15 bases. This CDR3 has 15 residues. Notes on this clonotype: The antigen remains unidentified.

There were healthy Caucasian individuals from Russia, aged roughly 6 to 95, serving as donors. Sample-barcoded 5' priming and a J-beta primer mix drove a second PCR of roughly 7 to 11 cycles. Per-sample output comprised a minimum of 3 million paired-end reads containing CDR3. Each CDR3 protein is one row after TCRdb ran MiXCR on the 5' RACE reads. Counted here are 1 million or so distinct CDR3 sequences, under 45% occurring once; the ten biggest clones make up around 18%. The sequence was collected from a woman aged 60-75 years in good health. V is TRBV6-5 and J is TRBJ2-5, with D perhaps given as TRBD1 or TRBD2 (5 bases each). Sequenced material: blood. This chain's CDR3 is CASSYSRGPRGTQYF. The CDR3 bases are TGTGCCAGCAGTTACTCGAGGGGACCTCGTGGGACCCAGTACTTC.